This T cell receptor (beta chain) was retrieved from a study of monozygotic twins with inflammatory bowel disease. Study observations and caveats: No separation of different T cell subtypes was possible.

A remark on this clonotype: Its specificity is unknown.

Each donor supplied approximately 2.5 ml of blood. TCRdb reprocessed the 5' RACE reads and keeps a single row for each CDR3 protein, giving no DNA. The data show about 330,000 distinct CDR3 sequences, and the top ten clones hold under 2.5%. Per germline, CDR1 MDHEN and CDR2 SYDVKM. There are 12 residues in the CDR3. Sequenced material: blood. The sequence was collected from a human donor with ulcerative colitis or Crohn's disease, or a healthy co-twin of an affected twin (not recorded which). The gene calls are TRBV28 and TRBJ1-3; TCRdb selects TRBD1, and the lack of DNA leaves this call unchecked. The CDR3 loop reads CASSSRGRTIYF.